The 29 T cell receptor beta chains in this list originate from one sample, sequenced in a study of neurological immune-mediated disorders. Each CDR3 protein gets one entry after TCRdb re-called the 5' RACE reads with MiXCR. Here the sample spans tens of thousands of distinct CDR3 sequences, around 4.2% being singletons. The specimen was PBMCs. These receptors all stem from a man aged 25 to 45 with multiple sclerosis.

This clonotype was observed many times. The chain carries TRBV5-1 and TRBJ2-1, with a weak D call TRBD2 (6 bases). CDR1 is SGHRS and CDR2 is YFSETQ in the germline V gene. The CDR3 has 19 amino acids. V shed 3 bases and J shed 2 bases, with 24 bases lying between them. CDR3 protein: CASSSFYDLGRGTYNEQFF. The CDR3 bases are TGCGCCAGCAGCTCGTTTTATGACCTGGGGCGGGGAACCTACAATGAGCAGTTCTTC. Drawing the rest from reference TRBV5-1 and TRBJ2-1, the complete variable domain is KAGVTQTPRYLIKTRGQQVTLSCSPISGHRSVSWYQQTPGQGLQFLFEYFSETQRNKGNFPGRFSGRQFSNSRSEMNVSTLELGDSALYLCASSSFYDLGRGTYNEQFFGPGTRLTVL.

This clonotype was picked up many times. The V and J genes are TRBV29-1 and TRBJ1-2, with 9 bases that match TRBD1. After removal of 6 bases from V and 8 bases from J, the junction contained 4 bases not matched to a gene. The CDR3 sequence is 11 residues long. Germline V gene data show CDR1 as SQVTM and CDR2 as ANQGSEA. The CDR3 DNA reads TGCAGCGTGGACAGGGGTGAGGGCTACACCTTC. This codes for CSVDRGEGYTF.

This clonotype was found many times. The rearrangement joins TRBV29-1 to TRBJ2-4, with a possible D match to TRBD2 (7 bases). Germline-derived CDR1 and CDR2 are SQVTM and ANQGSEA. V lost 0 bases to trimming and J lost 10 bases, with 16 bases between them. The CDR3 sequence is 14 residues long. The CDR3 loop is CSVEDVGGPSIQYF. CDR3 sequence (DNA): TGCAGCGTTGAAGATGTGGGGGGGCCGAGTATTCAGTACTTC.

This clonotype was seen repeatedly, ten times or more. The chain joins TRBV5-1 to TRBJ2-7, with 9 bases aligning to TRBD1. The CDR3 consists of 18 residues. Germline V gene lookup returns CDR1 SGHRS and CDR2 YFSETQ. The trim removed 0 bases at V and 0 bases at J, leaving 10 bases unmatched. The CDR3 DNA is TGCGCCAGCAGCTTGGAAGGCCCCTCGGGACAGGGCTCCTACGAGCAGTACTTC. Translated, it gives CASSLEGPSGQGSYEQYF.

CDR3 DNA sequence: TGTGCCATCAGTGCTACCGGGACAAATCTCAAAGAGCAGTACTTC. It codes for CAISATGTNLKEQYF. This chain uses TRBV10-3 with TRBJ2-7, with D possibly being TRBD1 (6 bases). V was cut by 4 bases and J by 7 bases, with 20 bases left in between. Per germline, CDR1 ENHRY and CDR2 SYGVKD. The CDR3 runs to 15 residues.

This clonotype has a count of ten or more. This chain uses TRBV5-4 with TRBJ1-6, with 8 bases identical to TRBD1. This CDR3 spans 16 amino acids. With 1 base clipped from V and 5 bases from J, the junction kept 5 bases outside the gene matches. The V gene's germline CDR1 is SGHNT and CDR2 YYREEE (reference sequence). CDR3 residues: CASSLRDRFHNSPLHF. CDR3 coding DNA: TGTGCCAGCAGCTTGAGGGACAGGTTTCATAATTCACCCCTCCACTTT.

This clonotype came up many times. The CDR3 DNA is TGTGCCAGCAGCCCAAGCGGGGACCCTCAAGAGACCCAGTACTTC. Amino acid sequence: CASSPSGDPQETQYF. V and J are TRBV12-3 or TRBV12-4 and TRBJ2-5; 7 bases match TRBD2. The CDR3 runs 15 residues. Trimming at V came to 6 bases and at J to 2 bases, leaving 9 bases not matched to a gene.

This clonotype was recorded at least ten times. The chain is built from TRBV29-1 and TRBJ1-5; unclear D gene. The V gene's germline CDR1 is SQVTM and CDR2 ANQGSEA. V shed 8 bases and J shed 1 base, with 12 bases lying between them. The CDR3 consists of 13 residues. The CDR3 is CSPTVSSNQPQHF. CDR3 in DNA: TGCAGCCCCACAGTTTCGAGCAATCAGCCCCAGCATTTT.

There are many counts of this clonotype. The V and J genes are TRBV27 and TRBJ2-7, with TRBD2 matching 8 bases. The germline V gene has CDR1 MNHEY and CDR2 SMNVEV (reference sequence). The J segment lost 5 bases and the V segment lost 5 bases, leaving 11 bases of the junction unmatched. The CDR3 consists of 15 residues. In nucleotides, the CDR3 is TGTGCCAGCAGTGGGCGGGGCGGGGGGTTCAACGAGCAGTACTTC. Its translation: CASSGRGGGFNEQYF.

Ten or more counts support this clonotype. The chain employs TRBV3-1 and TRBJ2-5, with D maybe TRBD2 (6 bases). V was pared by 1 base and J by 4 bases, with 19 bases between. Germline V gives CDR1 LGHDT, CDR2 YNNKEL (reference sequence). CDR3 size: 17 residues. The CDR3 DNA reads as TGTGCCAGCAGCCAAGTTTTTAGCGGAGATGTGGGAGAGACCCAGTACTTC. It yields the protein CASSQVFSGDVGETQYF.

This clonotype was observed many times. This chain uses TRBV5-1 with TRBJ2-1; D remains ambiguous. V shed 0 bases and J shed 5 bases, with 12 bases lying between them. The germline gives CDR1 SGHRS, CDR2 YFSETQ. The CDR3 covers 15 residues. The CDR3 reads CASSLGSWLNNEQFF. In nucleotides, the CDR3 is TGCGCCAGCAGCTTGGGAAGTTGGCTGAACAATGAGCAGTTCTTC.

There are many counts of this clonotype. V usage is TRBV7-8 and J usage is TRBJ2-3; the match to TRBD1 covers 11 bases. The germline V gene has CDR1 SGHVS and CDR2 FQNEAQ. The CDR3 contains 15 residues. V lost 5 bases and J lost 6; bases outside the gene matches: 7. The CDR3 DNA reads as TGTGCCAGCAGCCTCGGGACAGGGGGTCGGGATACGCAGTATTTT. As protein: CASSLGTGGRDTQYF. Supplemented by reference TRBV7-8 and TRBJ2-3, the full variable domain reads GAGVSQSPRYKVAKRGQDVALRCDPISGHVSLFWYQQALGQGPEFLTYFQNEAQLDKSGLPSDRFFAERPEGSVSTLKIQRTQQEDSAVYLCASSLGTGGRDTQYFGPGTRLTVL.

This clonotype was found many times. J is TRBJ2-1 and V is TRBV11-2, with D maybe TRBD1 (6 bases). CDR1 and CDR2 from the germline V gene are SGHAT and FQNNGV. Deletions cut 6 bases from V and 15 bases from J, with 24 bases between. The CDR3 extends over 14 amino acids. The CDR3 sequence is CASRKSQQGFTGFF. CDR3 DNA: TGTGCCAGCAGGAAGAGTCAACAGGGTTTTACAGGGTTCTTC.

This clonotype was seen at least ten times. The chain uses TRBV3-1 and TRBJ1-2, with TRBD1 identical over 7 bases. CDR3 length: 14 amino acids. V was clipped by 5 bases and J by 4 bases; unmatched bases: 7. The V gene's germline CDR1 is LGHDT and CDR2 YNNKEL (reference sequence). The DNA for the CDR3 is TGTGCCAGCAGCGGTGGGCAGGGGGGCTATGGCTACACCTTC. Its protein is CASSGGQGGYGYTF.

The chain links TRBV4-2 to TRBJ2-2; D may be TRBD2 (6 bases). The V gene lost 2 bases and the J gene lost 6 bases, with 19 bases spanning the gap. CDR1 is LGHNA, CDR2 YNFKEQ, per germline. The CDR3 loop spans 17 amino acids. DNA for the CDR3: TGTGCCAGCAGCCAACCCTCGACTAGTCGCACGTCCGGGGAGCTGTTTTTT. It codes for CASSQPSTSRTSGELFF.

This clonotype was seen a few times. V gene TRBV18 combines with J gene TRBJ1-4; D uncertain. The length of the CDR3 is 13 residues. V was trimmed by 3 bases and J by 7 bases, leaving 9 bases between them. Germline V gives CDR1 KGHSH, CDR2 LQKENI. The CDR3 here is CASSPRGSEKLFF. The CDR3 DNA reads TGTGCCAGCTCACCCCGAGGGAGTGAAAAACTGTTTTTT.

This clonotype appeared many times. V and J are TRBV20-1 and TRBJ2-7; D is ambiguous. Germline CDR1 reads DFQATT; CDR2 reads SNEGSKA (reference sequence). The CDR3 is 16 amino acids. The V gene lost 1 base and the J gene lost 4 bases, with 20 bases spanning the gap. CDR3 sequence (DNA): TGCAGTGCTAGAGCGACGGGCACCTTGGGGAAATACGAGCAGTACTTC. Amino acids: CSARATGTLGKYEQYF.

This clonotype was recorded many times. This chain connects TRBV4-2 to TRBJ1-2; a weak D match, TRBD1 (5 bases). From germline, CDR1 is LGHNA and CDR2 YNFKEQ. Trimming pared 0 bases from V and 8 bases from J, leaving 13 bases between. The CDR3 consists of 14 residues. CDR3 residues: CASSQEARGTGYTF. CDR3 nucleotide sequence: TGTGCCAGCAGCCAAGAAGCTAGGGGTACAGGCTACACCTTC.

This clonotype came up many times. V usage is TRBV9 and J usage is TRBJ2-1; TRBD2 aligns across 9 bases. CDR3 size: 15 residues. In germline, CDR1 is SGDLS, CDR2 YYNGEE. The trim removed 4 bases at V and 7 bases at J, leaving 9 bases unmatched. CDR3 residues: CASSLSGGPGNEQFF. DNA of the CDR3: TGTGCCAGCAGCCTTAGCGGGGGCCCCGGTAATGAGCAGTTCTTC.

This clonotype was detected ten times or more. V usage is TRBV5-1 and J usage is TRBJ2-7; a weak D match, TRBD2 (5 bases). Germline V gene lookup returns CDR1 SGHRS and CDR2 YFSETQ. The CDR3 is made up of 13 amino acids. Trimming pared 3 bases from V and 7 bases from J, leaving 14 bases between. The DNA for the CDR3 is TGCGCCAGCAGCTGGGCGGACGGGGAGGAGCAGTACTTC. Encoded protein: CASSWADGEEQYF.

This clonotype was detected ten times or more. The chain couples TRBV24-1 to TRBJ2-1, with 9 bases aligning to TRBD1. J gave up 5 bases and V 5 bases, and 9 bases lay outside the gene matches. The CDR3 is 16 residues long. In germline, CDR1 is KGHDR, CDR2 SFDVKD. The CDR3 here is CATSAPGQGTNNEQFF. The CDR3 nucleotides read TGTGCCACCAGTGCCCCGGGACAGGGAACGAACAATGAGCAGTTCTTC.

This clonotype was counted at least ten times. The chain joins TRBV3-1 to TRBJ2-7; no firm D call. Germline values: CDR1 LGHDT, CDR2 YNNKEL (reference sequence). V was shortened by 0 bases and J by 1 base, with 7 bases between the two germline ends. CDR3 length equals 14 residues. The CDR3 loop reads CASSQDRVSYEQYF. CDR3 in DNA: TGTGCCAGCAGCCAAGATCGGGTGTCCTACGAGCAGTACTTC.

This clonotype was picked up a small number of times. With a much larger clone just one base away, this may be a read error. The gene calls are TRBV3-1 and TRBJ2-1; maybe TRBD2 (5 bases). Trimming removed 2 bases from V and 10 bases from J, with 15 bases in between. Germline V lookup: CDR1 LGHDT, CDR2 YNNKEL (reference sequence). This CDR3 is built from 14 residues. In DNA, the CDR3 is TGTGCCAGCAGCCAAACGGGAAAGACCCCCGAGCAGTTCTTC. This sequence encodes CASSQTGKTPEQFF.

This clonotype has ten or more counts. The chain links TRBV7-2 to TRBJ1-2; D not resolved. Trimming left V 5 bases short and J 0 bases short, with 7 bases between. In germline, CDR1 is SGHTA, CDR2 FQGNSA. The CDR3 has 13 amino acids. CDR3 region: CASSHRANYGYTF. The CDR3 DNA is TGTGCCAGCAGCCACAGAGCTAACTATGGCTACACCTTC.

This clonotype was recorded many times. The chain recombines TRBV12-3 or TRBV12-4 with TRBJ2-5; 9 positions agree with TRBD2. V trimming: 2 bases; J trimming: 7 bases; junction bases outside the gene matches: 14. The CDR3 contains 17 residues. This chain's CDR3 is CASSLSGSGGPSGTQYF. As DNA, the CDR3 is TGTGCCAGCAGTTTATCGGGTAGCGGGGGCCCTTCGGGGACCCAGTACTTC.

Many counts were recorded for this clonotype. The chain combines TRBV6-2 or TRBV6-3 with TRBJ2-5; weak D call: TRBD2 (6 bases). CDR1 is MNHEY, CDR2 SVGEGT, per germline. The V gene lost 7 bases and the J gene lost 1 base, with 13 bases spanning the gap. The CDR3 has 14 amino acids. CDR3: CASMTRLLQETQYF. CDR3 DNA: TGTGCCAGCATGACTAGACTCCTCCAAGAGACCCAGTACTTC.

Points on this clonotype: Its ends do not fully match the called genes, so a read error is possible. The V call is TRBV7-2, the J call TRBJ1-6; TRBD1 matches at 7 bases. CDR1 SGHTA and CDR2 FQGNSA come from the germline V gene. The CDR3 contains 15 residues. The CDR3 reads CASSSTGVHNSPLNF. The CDR3 region has the DNA TGTGCCAGCAGCTCAACAGGGGTGCATAATTCACCCCTCAACTTT.

In its sample, this clonotype was seen many times. J is TRBJ2-7 and V is TRBV5-1; D is uncertain. Trimming stripped 0 bases from V and 3 bases from J, with 10 bases between. Germline V gene data show CDR1 as SGHRS and CDR2 as YFSETQ. The CDR3 length is 14 residues. The CDR3 coding sequence is TGCGCCAGCAGCTTGGTGCAGAACAACTACGAGCAGTACTTC. Protein: CASSLVQNNYEQYF.

This clonotype was seen repeatedly, ten times or more. J is TRBJ2-7 and V is TRBV14; a possible D gene is TRBD2 (5 bases). Germline lookup yields CDR1 SGHDN and CDR2 FVKESK. The CDR3 extends over 14 amino acids. Trimming removed 3 bases at V and 0 bases at J, with 9 bases between. The CDR3 protein is CASSHRRFSYEQYF. CDR3 coding DNA: TGTGCCAGCAGCCACCGGAGGTTCTCCTACGAGCAGTACTTC.